What follows is one TCR beta chain and its context. The antigen remains undetermined. Generated by immunoSEQ multiplex PCR, the TCRdb table keeps only in-frame clones and is missing some. Of 75,000 to 80,000 clones in the sample, nearly 85% were seen once. The CDR3 runs to 15 residues. Looked up from germline, CDR1 is SGHRS and CDR2 is YFSETQ. Trimming removed 5 bases from V and 5 bases from J; junction bases left unmatched: 10. This record comes from a study of OX40 agonist ivuxolimab in advanced cancers. Whole-study context: Patients were treated with intravenous ivuxolimab, dosed at 0.01 to 10 mg/kg and infused every 2 weeks.

Study-wide results and caveats: The antigens recognized by the expanded peripheral T cells, that is their antigen specificity, were not determined. Individuals who were partial responders at 0.1-3.0 mg/kg had clonal expansion that ranked among the lowest. Fewer expanded clones were found on average in CD4+ than in CD8+ T cells.

The sample consisted of CD4+ or CD8+ T cells sorted from blood, taken in a trial of the OX40 agonist ivuxolimab. The TCR originated in an adult with an advanced solid tumor such as melanoma, head and neck, liver or kidney cancer. The gene calls are TRBV5-1 and TRBJ2-5, with 9 positions matching TRBD2. The CDR3, as DNA: TGCGCCAGCAGTCAGACTAGCGGCCCCTTTGAGACCCAGTACTTC. Encoded protein: CASSQTSGPFETQYF.